The 8 T cell receptor beta chains below all came from one sample that was sequenced in a study of blood T cell repertoires in COVID-19 (dated by TCRdb to about 2020). Library preparation was by the immunoSEQ multiplex PCR assay. TCRdb took this table from immuneACCESS and kept in-frame rearrangements with V and J called. Such tables lack part of the clones; where checked against another copy, unresolved V genes explain under half of the gap, and the rest is unexplained. The sample table holds 150,000 to 160,000 clones, of which about 89% were seen once. The ten largest clones take up about 0.55% of the sample. Sequenced input: peripheral blood. The receptor set was obtained from a man aged 50-59 years with acute or convalescent COVID-19.

The chain employs TRBV9 and TRBJ2-1; 12 nucleotides line up with TRBD1. The CDR3 spans 17 residues. The ends lost 2 bases at V and 7 bases at J; junction bases unmatched: 10. Germline lookup yields CDR1 SGDLS and CDR2 YYNGEE. The CDR3 here is CASSVTSGTGGMNEQFF. The CDR3 bases are TGTGCCAGCAGCGTTACTTCCGGGACAGGGGGCATGAATGAGCAGTTCTTC.

The chain has TRBV7-3 and TRBJ1-6; unclear D gene. CDR1 SGHTA and CDR2 FQGTGA come from the germline V gene. CDR3 size: 20 residues. The ends were cut back, 3 bases at V and 5 bases at J, with 26 bases in the middle. CDR3 sequence: CASSFGSSLRFPINNSPLHF. CDR3 DNA sequence: TGTGCCAGCAGCTTCGGGTCCTCCCTGCGTTTTCCAATTAATAATTCACCCCTCCACTTT.

This clone has just a few counts. The chain links TRBV5-1 to TRBJ2-7; 7 nucleotides line up with TRBD2. This CDR3 comprises 14 residues. Per germline, CDR1 SGHRS and CDR2 YFSETQ. Losses at the gene ends were 4 bases for V and 2 bases for J; bases not matched to a gene: 6. CDR3 sequence (DNA): TGCGCCAGCAGCCCCCAGGCGGGGGCCTACGAGCAGTACTTC. It specifies CASSPQAGAYEQYF.

This clone was recorded once. The gene calls are TRBV2 and TRBJ1-6; weak D call: TRBD1 (5 bases). The CDR3 runs 13 residues. Germline loops: CDR1 SNHLY, CDR2 FYNNEI. V was cut by 6 bases and J by 8 bases, with 11 bases left in between. The DNA of the CDR3 is TGTGCCAGCAGCTGGGGCAGGGATTCACCCCTCCACTTT. Its translation is CASSWGRDSPLHF.

The chain links TRBV28 to TRBJ2-2, with D possibly matching TRBD2 (5 bases). This CDR3 contains 13 residues. The germline CDR1 and CDR2 sequences are MDHEN and SYDVKM. This chain's CDR3 is CAAASRSTGELFF. DNA for the CDR3: TGTGCTGCGGCTAGCCGAAGCACCGGGGAGCTGTTTTTT.

The chain uses TRBV7-8 and TRBJ1-2; 7 bases line up with TRBD1. Trimming removed 1 base from V and 1 base from J; junction bases left unmatched: 9. Germline values: CDR1 SGHVS, CDR2 FQNEAQ. The CDR3 has 17 amino acids. CDR3 sequence reads: CASSLGGRTGDNYGYTF. The DNA for the CDR3 is TGTGCCAGCAGCTTAGGAGGGAGAACAGGGGATAACTATGGCTACACCTTC.

The chain links TRBV2 to TRBJ2-5; D is possibly TRBD1 (5 bases). Trimming took off 1 base at V and 8 bases at J, with 17 bases between the two ends. Germline V CDR1 and CDR2: SNHLY, FYNNEI. The CDR3 extends over 15 amino acids. The CDR3 region is CASSEEGGTQGTQYF. As DNA, the CDR3 is TGTGCCAGCAGTGAAGAAGGTGGCACCCAGGGTACCCAGTACTTC.

The V and J genes are TRBV7-2 and TRBJ2-1; 8 bases align to TRBD2. The germline V gene encodes CDR1 SGHTA and CDR2 FQGNSA. The ends lost 2 bases at V and 2 bases at J; junction bases unmatched: 8. The CDR3 loop spans 17 amino acids. CDR3 in amino acids: CASSLLSGRGTYNEQFF. As DNA, the CDR3 is TGTGCCAGCAGCTTACTCAGCGGGAGAGGGACCTACAATGAGCAGTTCTTC.